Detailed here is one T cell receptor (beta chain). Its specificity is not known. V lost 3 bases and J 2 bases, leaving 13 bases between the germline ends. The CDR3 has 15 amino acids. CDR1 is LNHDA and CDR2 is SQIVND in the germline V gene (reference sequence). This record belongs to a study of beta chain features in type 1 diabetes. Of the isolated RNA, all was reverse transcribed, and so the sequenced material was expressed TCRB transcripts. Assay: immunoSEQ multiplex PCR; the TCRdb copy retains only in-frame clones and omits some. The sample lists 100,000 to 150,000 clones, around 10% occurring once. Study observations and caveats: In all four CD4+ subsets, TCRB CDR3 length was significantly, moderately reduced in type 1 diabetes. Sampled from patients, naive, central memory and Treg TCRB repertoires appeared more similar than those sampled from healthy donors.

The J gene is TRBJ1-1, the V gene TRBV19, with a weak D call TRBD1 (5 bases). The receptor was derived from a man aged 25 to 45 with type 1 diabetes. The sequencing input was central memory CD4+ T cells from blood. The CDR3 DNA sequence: TGTGCCAGTAGTATCGATAAGGGGACTAACACTGAAGCTTTCTTT. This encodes CASSIDKGTNTEAFF. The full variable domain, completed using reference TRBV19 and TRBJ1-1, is DGGITQSPKYLFRKEGQNVTLSCEQNLNHDAMYWYRQDPGQGLRLIYYSQIVNDFQKGDIAEGYSVSREKKESFPLTVTSAQKNPTAFYLCASSIDKGTNTEAFFGQGTRLTVV.